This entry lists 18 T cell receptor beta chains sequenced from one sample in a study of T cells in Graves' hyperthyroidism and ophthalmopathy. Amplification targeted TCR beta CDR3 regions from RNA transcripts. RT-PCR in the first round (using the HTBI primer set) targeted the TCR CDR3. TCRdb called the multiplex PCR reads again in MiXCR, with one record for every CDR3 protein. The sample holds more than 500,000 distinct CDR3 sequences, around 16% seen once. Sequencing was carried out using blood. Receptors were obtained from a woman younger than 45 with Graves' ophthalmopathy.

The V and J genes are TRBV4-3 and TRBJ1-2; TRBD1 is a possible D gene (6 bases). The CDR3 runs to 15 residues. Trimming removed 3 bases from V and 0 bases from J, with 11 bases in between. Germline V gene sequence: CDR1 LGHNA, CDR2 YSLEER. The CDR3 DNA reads TGCGCCAGCAGCCACAATACAGGGTCTAACTATGGCTACACCTTC. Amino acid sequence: CASSHNTGSNYGYTF.

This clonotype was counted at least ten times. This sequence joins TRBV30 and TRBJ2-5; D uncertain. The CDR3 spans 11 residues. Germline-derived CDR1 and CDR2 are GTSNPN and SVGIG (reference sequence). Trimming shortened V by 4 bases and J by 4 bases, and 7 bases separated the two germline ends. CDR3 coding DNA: TGTGCCTGGACCGGCTTAGAGACCCAGTACTTC. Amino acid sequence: CAWTGLETQYF.

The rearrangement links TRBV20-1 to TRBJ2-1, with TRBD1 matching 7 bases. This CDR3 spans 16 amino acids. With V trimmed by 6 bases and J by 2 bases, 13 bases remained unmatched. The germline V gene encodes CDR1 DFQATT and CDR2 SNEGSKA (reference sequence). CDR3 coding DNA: TGCAGTGCCAGCAGTCAGGGGGAGTGGCCCTACAATGAGCAGTTCTTC. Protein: CSASSQGEWPYNEQFF.

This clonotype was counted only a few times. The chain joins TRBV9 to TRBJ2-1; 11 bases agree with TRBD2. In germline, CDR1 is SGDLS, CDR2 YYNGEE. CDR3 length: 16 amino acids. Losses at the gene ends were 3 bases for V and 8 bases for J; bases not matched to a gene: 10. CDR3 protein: CASSGETSGNVDEQFF. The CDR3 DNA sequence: TGTGCCAGCAGCGGAGAGACTAGCGGGAACGTCGATGAGCAGTTCTTC. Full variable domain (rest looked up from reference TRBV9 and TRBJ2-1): DSGVTQTPKHLITATGQRVTLRCSPRSGDLSVYWYQQSLDQGLQFLIQYYNGEERAKGNILERFSAQQFPDLHSELNLSSLELGDSALYFCASSGETSGNVDEQFFGPGTRLTVL.

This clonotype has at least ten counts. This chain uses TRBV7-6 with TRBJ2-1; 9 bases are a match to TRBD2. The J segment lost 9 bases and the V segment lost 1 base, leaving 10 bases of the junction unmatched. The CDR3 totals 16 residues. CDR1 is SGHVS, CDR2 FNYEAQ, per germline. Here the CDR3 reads CASSLGVSGRVVEQFF. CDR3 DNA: TGTGCCAGCAGCTTAGGGGTTAGCGGGAGAGTGGTTGAGCAGTTCTTC.

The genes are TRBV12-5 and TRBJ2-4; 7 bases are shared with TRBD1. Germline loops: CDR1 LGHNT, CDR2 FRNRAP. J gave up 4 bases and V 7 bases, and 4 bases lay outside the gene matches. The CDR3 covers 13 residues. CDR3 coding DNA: TGTGCTAGTGCCTCGGACAGGAAAAACATTCAGTACTTC. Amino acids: CASASDRKNIQYF.

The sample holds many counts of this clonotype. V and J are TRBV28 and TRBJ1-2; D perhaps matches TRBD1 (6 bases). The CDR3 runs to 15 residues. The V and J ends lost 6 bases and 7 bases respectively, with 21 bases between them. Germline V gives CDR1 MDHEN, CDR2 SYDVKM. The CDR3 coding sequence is TGTGCCAGCAGCCGCCTAAAGTCGACAGGCCCTGGCTACACCTTC. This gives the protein CASSRLKSTGPGYTF.

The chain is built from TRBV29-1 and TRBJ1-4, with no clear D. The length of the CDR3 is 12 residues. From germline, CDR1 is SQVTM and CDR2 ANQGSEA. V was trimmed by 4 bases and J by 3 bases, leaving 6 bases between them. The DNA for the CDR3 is TGCAGCGTTGTAGGGCCTAATGAAAAACTGTTTTTT. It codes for CSVVGPNEKLFF. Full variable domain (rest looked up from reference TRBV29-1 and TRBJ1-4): SAVISQKPSRDICQRGTSLTIQCQVDSQVTMMFWYRQQPGQSLTLIATANQGSEATYESGFVIDKFPISRPNLTFSTLTVSNMSPEDSSIYLCSVVGPNEKLFFGSGTQLSVL.

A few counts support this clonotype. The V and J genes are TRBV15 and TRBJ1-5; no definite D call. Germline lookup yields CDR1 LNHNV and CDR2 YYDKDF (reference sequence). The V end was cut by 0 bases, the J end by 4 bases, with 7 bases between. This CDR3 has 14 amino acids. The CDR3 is CATSRDRGNQPQHF. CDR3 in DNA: TGTGCCACCAGCAGAGATAGAGGGAATCAGCCCCAGCATTTT.

CDR3 protein: CASSVRQDQRNTIYF. DNA of the CDR3: TGTGCCAGCAGCGTCCGACAGGACCAGCGGAACACCATATATTTT. The chain carries TRBV14 and TRBJ1-3; perhaps TRBD1 as D (6 bases). Per germline, CDR1 SGHDN and CDR2 FVKESK. CDR3 length: 15 amino acids. Trimming removed 5 bases at V and 7 bases at J, with 18 bases between.

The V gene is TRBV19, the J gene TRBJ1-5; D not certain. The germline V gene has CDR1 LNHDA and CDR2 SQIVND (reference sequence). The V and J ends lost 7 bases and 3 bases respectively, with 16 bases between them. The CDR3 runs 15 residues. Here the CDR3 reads CASKNSAGHNQPQHF. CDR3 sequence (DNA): TGTGCCAGTAAGAACTCGGCGGGCCACAATCAGCCCCAGCATTTT.

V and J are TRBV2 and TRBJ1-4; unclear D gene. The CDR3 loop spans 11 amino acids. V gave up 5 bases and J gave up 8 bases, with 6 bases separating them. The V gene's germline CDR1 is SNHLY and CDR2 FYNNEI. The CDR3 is CASSFREKLFF. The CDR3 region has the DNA TGTGCCAGCAGTTTTCGGGAAAAACTGTTTTTT.

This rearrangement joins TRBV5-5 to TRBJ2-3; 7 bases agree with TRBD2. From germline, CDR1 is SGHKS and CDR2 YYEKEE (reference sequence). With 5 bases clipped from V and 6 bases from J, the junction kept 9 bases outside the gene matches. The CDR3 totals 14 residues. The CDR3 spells CASRQTIGGDTQYF. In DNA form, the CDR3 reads TGTGCCAGCAGACAGACGATCGGGGGGGATACGCAGTATTTT.

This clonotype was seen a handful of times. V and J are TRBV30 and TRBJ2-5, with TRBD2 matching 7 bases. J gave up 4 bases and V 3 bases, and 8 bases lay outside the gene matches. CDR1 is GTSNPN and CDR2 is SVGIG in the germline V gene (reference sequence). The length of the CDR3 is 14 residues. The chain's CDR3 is CAWRRWEGRETQYF. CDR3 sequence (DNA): TGTGCCTGGAGGAGGTGGGAGGGCCGAGAGACCCAGTACTTC.

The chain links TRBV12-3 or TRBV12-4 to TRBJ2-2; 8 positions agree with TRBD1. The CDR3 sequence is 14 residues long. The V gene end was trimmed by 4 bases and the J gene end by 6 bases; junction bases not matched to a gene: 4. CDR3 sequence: CASSSRTGSGELFF. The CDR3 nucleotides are TGTGCCAGCAGTTCCCGGACAGGGTCCGGGGAGCTGTTTTTT.

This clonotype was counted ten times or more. The CDR3 DNA follows: TGTGCCAGCAGTTTTGGACTTTTGAACACTGAAGCTTTCTTT. Its translation: CASSFGLLNTEAFF. This sequence joins TRBV6-1 and TRBJ1-1; D is undetermined. Trimming left V 5 bases short and J 0 bases short, with 10 bases between. The CDR3 loop spans 14 amino acids. Germline CDR1 reads MNHNS; CDR2 reads SASEGT.

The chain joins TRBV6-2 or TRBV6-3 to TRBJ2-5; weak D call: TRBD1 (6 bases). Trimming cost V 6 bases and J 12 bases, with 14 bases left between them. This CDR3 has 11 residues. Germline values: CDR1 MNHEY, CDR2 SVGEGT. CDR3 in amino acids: CASRTGVSEYF. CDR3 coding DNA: TGTGCCAGCAGGACAGGCGTCTCAGAGTACTTC.

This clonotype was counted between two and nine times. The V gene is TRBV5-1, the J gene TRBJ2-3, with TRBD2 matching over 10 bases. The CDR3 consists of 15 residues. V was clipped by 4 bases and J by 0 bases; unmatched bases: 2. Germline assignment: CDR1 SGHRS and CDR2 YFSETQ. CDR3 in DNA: TGCGCCAGCAGCCAACTAGCGGGAAGCACAGATACGCAGTATTTT. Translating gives CASSQLAGSTDTQYF.